The T cell receptor beta chain described here comes from a study of cytomegalovirus exposure and HLA in healthy donors. Study conclusions and caveats: Presence/absence analyses treated sequencing depth as roughly uniform across donors. Within a later analysis, the majority of CMV-associated TCR beta chains appeared HLA-restricted. A further, later analysis showed that HLA-associated TCR beta chains (compared with equally common others) were more clonally expanded.

PCR used 60 Vbeta primers and 13 Jbeta primers. Profiled with immunoSEQ multiplex PCR; TCRdb holds only in-frame clones, not every one. The sample includes around 67,000 clones, around 78% of them seen just once. The CDR3 totals 14 residues. CDR1 MNHEY and CDR2 SVGAGI come from the germline V gene. The ends were cut back, 2 bases at V and 11 bases at J, with 18 bases in the middle. This clone was detected once. Its antigen is not identified. The origin of this receptor is a man in his late teens or twenties in good health and CMV-seropositive. V usage is TRBV6-5 and J usage is TRBJ1-1; D gene ambiguous. The sequenced sample was PBMCs. The CDR3 nucleotides are TGTGCCAGCAGTTACAATTTAAACGGGATGGGCGCTTTCTTT. It is translated as CASSYNLNGMGAFF.